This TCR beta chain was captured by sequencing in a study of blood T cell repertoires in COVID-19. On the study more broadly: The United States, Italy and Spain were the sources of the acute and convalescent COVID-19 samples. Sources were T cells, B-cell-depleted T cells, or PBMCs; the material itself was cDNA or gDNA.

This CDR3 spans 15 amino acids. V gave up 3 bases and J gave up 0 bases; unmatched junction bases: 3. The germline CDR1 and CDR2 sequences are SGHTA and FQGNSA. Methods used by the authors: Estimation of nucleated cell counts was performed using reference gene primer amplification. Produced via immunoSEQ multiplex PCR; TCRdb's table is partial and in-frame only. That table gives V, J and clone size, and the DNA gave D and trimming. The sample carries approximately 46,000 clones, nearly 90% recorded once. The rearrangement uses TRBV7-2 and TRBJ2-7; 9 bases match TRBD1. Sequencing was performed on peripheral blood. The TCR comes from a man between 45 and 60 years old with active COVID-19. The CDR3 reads CASSLGQGSSYEQYF. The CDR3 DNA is TGTGCCAGCAGCTTGGGACAGGGCAGCTCCTACGAGCAGTACTTC.